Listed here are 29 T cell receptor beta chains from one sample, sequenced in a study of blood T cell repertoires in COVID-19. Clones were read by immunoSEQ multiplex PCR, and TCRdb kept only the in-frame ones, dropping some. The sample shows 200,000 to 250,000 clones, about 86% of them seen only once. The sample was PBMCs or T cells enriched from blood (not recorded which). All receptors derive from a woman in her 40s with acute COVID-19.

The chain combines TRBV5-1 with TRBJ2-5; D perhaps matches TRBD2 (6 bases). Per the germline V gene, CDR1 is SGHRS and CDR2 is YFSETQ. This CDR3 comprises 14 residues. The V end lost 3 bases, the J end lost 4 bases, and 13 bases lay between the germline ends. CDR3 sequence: CASSSSGDRETQYF. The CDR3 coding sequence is TGCGCCAGCAGCTCGTCGGGAGACCGAGAGACCCAGTACTTC.

Here the CDR3 DNA reads TGTGCCAGCAGCTTGGGGGGGACAGCTAGCACAGATACGCAGTATTTT. Translated, it gives CASSLGGTASTDTQYF. The V call is TRBV5-5, the J call TRBJ2-3; 7 bases line up with TRBD1. In germline, CDR1 is SGHKS, CDR2 YYEKEE (reference sequence). Trimming at V came to 0 bases and at J to 0 bases, leaving 4 bases not matched to a gene. This CDR3 has 16 amino acids.

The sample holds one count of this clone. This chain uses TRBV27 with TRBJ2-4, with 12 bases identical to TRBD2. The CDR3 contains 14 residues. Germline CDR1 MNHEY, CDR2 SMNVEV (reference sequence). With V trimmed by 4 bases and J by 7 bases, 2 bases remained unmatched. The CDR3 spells CASSSGLAGNIQYF. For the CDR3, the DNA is TGTGCCAGCAGTTCTGGACTAGCGGGGAACATTCAGTACTTC.

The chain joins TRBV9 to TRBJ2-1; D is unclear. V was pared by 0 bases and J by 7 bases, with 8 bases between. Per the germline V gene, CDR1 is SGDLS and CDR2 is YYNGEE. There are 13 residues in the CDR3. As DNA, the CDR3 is TGTGCCAGCAGCGTAGATTCCGGGAATGAGCAGTTCTTC. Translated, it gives CASSVDSGNEQFF.

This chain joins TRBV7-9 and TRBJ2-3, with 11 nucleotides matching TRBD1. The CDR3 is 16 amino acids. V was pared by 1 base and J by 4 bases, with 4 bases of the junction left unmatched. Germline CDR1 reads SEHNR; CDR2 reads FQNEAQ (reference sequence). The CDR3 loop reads CASSLGDRGTADTQYF. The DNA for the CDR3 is TGTGCCAGCAGCTTAGGGGACAGGGGGACGGCAGATACGCAGTATTTT. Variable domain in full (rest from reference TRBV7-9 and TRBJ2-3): DTGVSQNPRHKITKRGQNVTFRCDPISEHNRLYWYRQTLGQGPEFLTYFQNEAQLEKSRLLSDRFSAERPKGSFSTLEIQRTEQGDSAMYLCASSLGDRGTADTQYFGPGTRLTVL.

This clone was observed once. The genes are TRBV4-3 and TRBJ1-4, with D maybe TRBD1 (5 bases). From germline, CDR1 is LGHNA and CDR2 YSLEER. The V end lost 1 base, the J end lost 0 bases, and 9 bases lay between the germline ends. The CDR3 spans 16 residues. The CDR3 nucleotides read TGCGCCAGCAGCCAAGGGACACTTGCAACTAATGAAAAACTGTTTTTT. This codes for CASSQGTLATNEKLFF.

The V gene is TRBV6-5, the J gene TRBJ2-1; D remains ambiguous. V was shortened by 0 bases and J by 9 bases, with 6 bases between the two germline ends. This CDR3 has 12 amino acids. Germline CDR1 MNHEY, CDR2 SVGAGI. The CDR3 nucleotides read TGTGCCAGCAGTTACTCTGGGCTTGAGCAGTTCTTC. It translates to CASSYSGLEQFF.

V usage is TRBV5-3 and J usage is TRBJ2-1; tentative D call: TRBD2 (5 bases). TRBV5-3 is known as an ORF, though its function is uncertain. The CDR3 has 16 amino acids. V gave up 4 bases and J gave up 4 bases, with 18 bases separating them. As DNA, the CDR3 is TGTGCCAGAAGCCCTCCGGGCAGCGGACGGTACAATGAGCAGTTCTTC. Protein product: CARSPPGSGRYNEQFF.

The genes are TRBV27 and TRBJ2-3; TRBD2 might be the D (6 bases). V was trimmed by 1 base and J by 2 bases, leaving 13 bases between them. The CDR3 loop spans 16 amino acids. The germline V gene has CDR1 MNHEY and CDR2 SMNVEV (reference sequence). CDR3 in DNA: TGTGCCAGCAGTTTATTTAGTAGCGGATACACAGATACGCAGTATTTT. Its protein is CASSLFSSGYTDTQYF.

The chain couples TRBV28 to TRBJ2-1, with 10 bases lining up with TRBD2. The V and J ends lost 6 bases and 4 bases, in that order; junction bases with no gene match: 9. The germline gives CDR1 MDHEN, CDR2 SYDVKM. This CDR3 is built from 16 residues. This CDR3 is CASSRSSGSFYNEQFF. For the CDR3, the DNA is TGTGCCAGCAGCCGCTCTAGCGGGAGCTTTTACAATGAGCAGTTCTTC.

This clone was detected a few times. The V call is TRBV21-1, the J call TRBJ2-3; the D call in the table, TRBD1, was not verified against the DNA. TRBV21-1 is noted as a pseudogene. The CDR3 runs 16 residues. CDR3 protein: CASSKEAKGGTDTQYF. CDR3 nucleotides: TGTGCCAGCAGCAAAGAGGCGAAAGGGGGCACAGATACGCAGTATTTT.

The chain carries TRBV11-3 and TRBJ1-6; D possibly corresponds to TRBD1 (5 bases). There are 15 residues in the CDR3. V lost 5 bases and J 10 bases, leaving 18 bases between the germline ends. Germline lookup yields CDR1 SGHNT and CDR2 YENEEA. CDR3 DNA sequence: TGTGCCAGCAGCCCAGTCCGGGGGGTGTTCTCACCCCTCCACTTT. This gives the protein CASSPVRGVFSPLHF.

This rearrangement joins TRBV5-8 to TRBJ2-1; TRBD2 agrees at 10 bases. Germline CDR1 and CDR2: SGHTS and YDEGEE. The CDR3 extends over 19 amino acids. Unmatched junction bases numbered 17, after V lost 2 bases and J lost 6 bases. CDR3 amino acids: CASSFGSSGRAFLGNEQFF. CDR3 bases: TGTGCCAGCAGCTTTGGTTCCAGCGGGAGGGCCTTTTTAGGCAATGAGCAGTTCTTC.

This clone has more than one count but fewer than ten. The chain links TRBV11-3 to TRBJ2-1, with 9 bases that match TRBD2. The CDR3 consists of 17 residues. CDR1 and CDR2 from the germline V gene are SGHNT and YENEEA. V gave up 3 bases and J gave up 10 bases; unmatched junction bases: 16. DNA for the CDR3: TGTGCCAGCAGCTTCTGGGGGGGGGTAGCGGGAGCACAGGAGCAGTTCTTC. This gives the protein CASSFWGGVAGAQEQFF.

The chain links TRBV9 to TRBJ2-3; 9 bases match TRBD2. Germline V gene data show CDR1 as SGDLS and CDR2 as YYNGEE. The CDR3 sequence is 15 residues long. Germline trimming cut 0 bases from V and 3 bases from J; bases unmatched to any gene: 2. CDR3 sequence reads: CASSVDSGRTDTQYF. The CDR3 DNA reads TGTGCCAGCAGCGTAGACAGCGGGAGGACAGATACGCAGTATTTT.

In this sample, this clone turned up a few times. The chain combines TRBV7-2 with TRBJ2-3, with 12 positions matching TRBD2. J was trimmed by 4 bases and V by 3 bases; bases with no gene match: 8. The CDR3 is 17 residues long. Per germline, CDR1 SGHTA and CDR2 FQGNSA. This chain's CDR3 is CASSFLLAGGRADTQYF. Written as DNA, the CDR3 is TGTGCCAGCAGCTTTCTCCTAGCGGGAGGGAGGGCAGATACGCAGTATTTT.

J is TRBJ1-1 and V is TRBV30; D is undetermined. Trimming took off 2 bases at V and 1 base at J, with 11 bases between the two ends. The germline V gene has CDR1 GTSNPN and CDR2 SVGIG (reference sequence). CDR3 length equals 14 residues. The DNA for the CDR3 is TGTGCCTGGAGTAACCAGCGAGGGAACACTGAAGCTTTCTTT. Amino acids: CAWSNQRGNTEAFF.

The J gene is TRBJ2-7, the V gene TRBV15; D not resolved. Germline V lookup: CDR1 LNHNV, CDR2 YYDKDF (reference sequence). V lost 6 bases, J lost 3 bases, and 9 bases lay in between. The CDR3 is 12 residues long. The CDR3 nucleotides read TGTGCCACCAGACTGCTCGTCTACGAGCAGTACTTC. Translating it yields CATRLLVYEQYF.

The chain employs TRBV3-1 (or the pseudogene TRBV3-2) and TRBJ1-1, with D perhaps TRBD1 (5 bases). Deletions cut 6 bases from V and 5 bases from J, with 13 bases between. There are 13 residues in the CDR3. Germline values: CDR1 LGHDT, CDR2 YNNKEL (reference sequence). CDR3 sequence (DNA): TGTGCCAGCAGTTCCGGGGGTAGGACTGAAGCTTTCTTT. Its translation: CASSSGGRTEAFF.

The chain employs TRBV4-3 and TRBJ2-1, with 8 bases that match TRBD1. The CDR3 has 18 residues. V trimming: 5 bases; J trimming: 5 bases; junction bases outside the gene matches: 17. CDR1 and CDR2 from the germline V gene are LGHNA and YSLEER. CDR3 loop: CASSVAQNLGTGNNEQFF. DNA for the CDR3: TGCGCCAGCAGCGTAGCCCAAAACCTCGGGACAGGTAACAATGAGCAGTTCTTC.

CDR3 in amino acids: CAIPGLAGPSYNEQFF. As DNA, the CDR3 is TGTGCCATCCCGGGACTAGCAGGCCCCTCCTACAATGAGCAGTTCTTC. J is TRBJ2-1 and V is TRBV7-4, with 9 positions matching TRBD2. J lost 0 bases, V lost 10 bases, and 10 bases had no gene match. The CDR3 spans 16 residues. The V gene's germline CDR1 is SGHVT and CDR2 SQSDAQ.

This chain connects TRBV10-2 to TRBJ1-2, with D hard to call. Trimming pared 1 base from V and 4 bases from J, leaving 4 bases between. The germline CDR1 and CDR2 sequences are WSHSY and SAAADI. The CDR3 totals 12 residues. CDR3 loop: CASSEYSYGYTF. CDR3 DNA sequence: TGCGCCAGCAGTGAGTACAGCTATGGCTACACCTTC.

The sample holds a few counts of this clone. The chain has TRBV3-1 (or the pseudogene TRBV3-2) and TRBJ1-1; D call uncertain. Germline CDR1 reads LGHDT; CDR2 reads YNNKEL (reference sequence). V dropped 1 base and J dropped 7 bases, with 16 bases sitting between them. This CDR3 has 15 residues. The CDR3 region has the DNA TGTGCCAGCAGCCAAGCGGGCCTTACCGGGGTTGAAGCTTTCTTT. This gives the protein CASSQAGLTGVEAFF.

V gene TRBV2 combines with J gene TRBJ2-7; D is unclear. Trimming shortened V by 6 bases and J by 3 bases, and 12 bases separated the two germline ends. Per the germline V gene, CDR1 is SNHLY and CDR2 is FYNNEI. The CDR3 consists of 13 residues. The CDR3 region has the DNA TGTGCCAGCAGCCCGACAACCCTCTACGAGCAGTACTTC. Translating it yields CASSPTTLYEQYF.

CDR3 residues: CASSLAAGTGNYGYTF. The CDR3 region has the DNA TGCGCCAGCAGCTTGGCCGCGGGGACCGGTAACTATGGCTACACCTTC. V is TRBV5-1 and J is TRBJ1-2; D is possibly TRBD1 (5 bases). This CDR3 spans 16 amino acids. With 0 bases removed from V and 1 base from J, the gap between germline ends came to 13 bases. The V gene's germline CDR1 is SGHRS and CDR2 YFSETQ.

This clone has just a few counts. CDR3 amino acids: CATYEGGPSYEQYF. The CDR3 bases are TGTGCCACCTATGAGGGAGGGCCCTCCTACGAGCAGTACTTC. This sequence joins TRBV7-9 and TRBJ2-7; 7 bases agree with TRBD2. Trimming took 10 bases from V and 0 from J; bases not matched to a gene: 9. Per the germline V gene, CDR1 is SEHNR and CDR2 is FQNEAQ (reference sequence). The CDR3 loop spans 14 amino acids.

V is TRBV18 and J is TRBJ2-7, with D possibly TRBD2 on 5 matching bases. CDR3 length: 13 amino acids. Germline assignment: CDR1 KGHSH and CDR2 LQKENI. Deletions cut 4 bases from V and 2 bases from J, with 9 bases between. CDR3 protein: CASSLTGTYEQYF. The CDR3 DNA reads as TGTGCCAGCTCACTTACCGGGACCTACGAGCAGTACTTC. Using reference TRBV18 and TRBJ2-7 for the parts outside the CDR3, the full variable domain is NAGVMQNPRHLVRRRGQEARLRCSPMKGHSHVYWYRQLPEEGLKFMVYLQKENIIDESGMPKERFSAEFPKEGPSILRIQQVVRGDSAAYFCASSLTGTYEQYFGPGTRLTVT.

The CDR3 DNA follows: TGTGCCAGCAGCTTCGCCGGGACAGGGAATGCTGGCTACACCTTC. It specifies CASSFAGTGNAGYTF. V is TRBV5-8 and J is TRBJ1-2, with 9 nucleotides matching TRBD1. Looked up from germline, CDR1 is SGHTS and CDR2 is YDEGEE. CDR3 length: 15 residues. With 2 bases clipped from V and 7 bases from J, the junction kept 9 bases outside the gene matches. The full variable domain, with the rest looked up from reference TRBV5-8 and TRBJ1-2, is EAGVTQSPTHLIKTRGQQATLRCSPISGHTSVYWYQQALGLGLQFLLWYDEGEERNRGNFPPRFSGRQFPNYSSELNVNALELEDSALYLCASSFAGTGNAGYTFGSGTRLTVV.

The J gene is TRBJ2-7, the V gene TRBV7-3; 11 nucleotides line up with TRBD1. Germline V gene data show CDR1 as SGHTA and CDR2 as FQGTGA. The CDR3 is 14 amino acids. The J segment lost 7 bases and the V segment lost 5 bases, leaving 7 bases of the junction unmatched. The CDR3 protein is CASSPGTGGEEQYF. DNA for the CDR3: TGTGCCAGCAGCCCTGGGACAGGGGGTGAAGAGCAGTACTTC.